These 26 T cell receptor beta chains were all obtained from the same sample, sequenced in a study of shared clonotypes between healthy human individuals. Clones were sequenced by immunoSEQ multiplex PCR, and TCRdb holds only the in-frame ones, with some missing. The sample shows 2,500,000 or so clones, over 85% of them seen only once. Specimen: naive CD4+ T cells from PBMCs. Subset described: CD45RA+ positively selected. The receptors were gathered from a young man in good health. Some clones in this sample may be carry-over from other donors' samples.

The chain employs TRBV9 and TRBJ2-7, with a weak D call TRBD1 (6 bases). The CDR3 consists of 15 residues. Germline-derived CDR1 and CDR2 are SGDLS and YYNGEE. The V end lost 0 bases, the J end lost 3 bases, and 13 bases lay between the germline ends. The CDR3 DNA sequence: TGTGCCAGCAGCGTAGCTCCCAGGGGAAACTACGAGCAGTACTTC. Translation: CASSVAPRGNYEQYF.

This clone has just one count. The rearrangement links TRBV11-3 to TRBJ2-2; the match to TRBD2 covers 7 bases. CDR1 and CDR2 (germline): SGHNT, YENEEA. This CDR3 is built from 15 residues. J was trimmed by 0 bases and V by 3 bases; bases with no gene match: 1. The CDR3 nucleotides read TGTGCCAGCAGCTTGACTAGCTCGAACACCGGGGAGCTGTTTTTT. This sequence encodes CASSLTSSNTGELFF.

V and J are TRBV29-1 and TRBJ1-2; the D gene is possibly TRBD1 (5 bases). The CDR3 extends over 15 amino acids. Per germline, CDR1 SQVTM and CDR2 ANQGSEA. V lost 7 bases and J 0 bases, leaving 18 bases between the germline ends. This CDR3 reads CSARPGPRANYGYTF. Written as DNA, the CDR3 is TGCAGCGCAAGACCGGGACCGAGAGCTAACTATGGCTACACCTTC.

CDR3 DNA: TGTGCCAGCGTTAGACAGGGGGTCAACACTGAAGCTTTCTTT. It codes for CASVRQGVNTEAFF. The rearrangement links TRBV6-5 to TRBJ1-1; TRBD1 aligns across 9 bases. Germline CDR1 is MNHEY and CDR2 is SVGAGI. V gave up 8 bases and J gave up 2 bases; unmatched junction bases: 6. The CDR3 spans 14 residues.

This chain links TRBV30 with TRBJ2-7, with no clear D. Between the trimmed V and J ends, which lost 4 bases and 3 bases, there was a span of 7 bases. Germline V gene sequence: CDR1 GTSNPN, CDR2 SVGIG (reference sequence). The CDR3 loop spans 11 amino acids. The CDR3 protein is CAWNAYYEQYF. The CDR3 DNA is TGTGCCTGGAACGCCTACTACGAGCAGTACTTC.

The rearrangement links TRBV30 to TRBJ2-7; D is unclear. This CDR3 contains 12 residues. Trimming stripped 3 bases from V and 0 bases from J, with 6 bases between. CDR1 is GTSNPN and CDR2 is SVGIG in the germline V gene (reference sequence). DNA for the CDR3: TGTGCCTGGAGGGATTTCTCCTACGAGCAGTACTTC. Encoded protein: CAWRDFSYEQYF.

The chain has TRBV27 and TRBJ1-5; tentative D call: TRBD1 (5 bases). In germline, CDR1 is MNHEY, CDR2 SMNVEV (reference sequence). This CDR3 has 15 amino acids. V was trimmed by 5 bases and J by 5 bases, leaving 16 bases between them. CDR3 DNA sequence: TGTGCCAGCAGTAAGGCAGGGTTTCGAGATCAGCCCCAGCATTTT. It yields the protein CASSKAGFRDQPQHF.

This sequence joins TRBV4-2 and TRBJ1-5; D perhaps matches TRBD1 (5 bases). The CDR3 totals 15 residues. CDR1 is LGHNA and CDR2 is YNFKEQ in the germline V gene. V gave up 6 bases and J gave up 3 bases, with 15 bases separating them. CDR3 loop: CASSSMGGDNQPQHF. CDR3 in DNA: TGTGCCAGCAGTTCAATGGGGGGAGACAATCAGCCCCAGCATTTT.

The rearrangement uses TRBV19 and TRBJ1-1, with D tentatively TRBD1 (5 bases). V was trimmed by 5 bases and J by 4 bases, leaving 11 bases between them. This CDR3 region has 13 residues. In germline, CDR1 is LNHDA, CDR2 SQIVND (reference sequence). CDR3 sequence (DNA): TGTGCCAGTAGTTTAGGGGTGCCCACTGAAGCTTTCTTT. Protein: CASSLGVPTEAFF.

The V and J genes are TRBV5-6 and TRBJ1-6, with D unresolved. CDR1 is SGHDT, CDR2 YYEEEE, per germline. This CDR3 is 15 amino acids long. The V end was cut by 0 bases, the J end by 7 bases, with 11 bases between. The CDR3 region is CASSLGWVQNSPLHF. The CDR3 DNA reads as TGTGCCAGCAGCTTGGGATGGGTTCAGAATTCACCCCTCCACTTT.

The CDR3 reads CASSENPVRETQYF. In nucleotides, the CDR3 is TGCGCCAGCAGTGAGAACCCGGTGCGAGAGACCCAGTACTTC. The genes are TRBV10-2 and TRBJ2-5; D gene uncertain. The CDR3 is 14 residues long. Germline V lookup: CDR1 WSHSY, CDR2 SAAADI. Trimming removed 2 bases at V and 4 bases at J, with 11 bases between.

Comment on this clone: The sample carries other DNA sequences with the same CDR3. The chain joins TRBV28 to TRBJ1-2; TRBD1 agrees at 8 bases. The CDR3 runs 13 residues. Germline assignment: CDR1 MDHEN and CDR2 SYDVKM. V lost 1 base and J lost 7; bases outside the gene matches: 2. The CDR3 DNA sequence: TGTGCCAGCAGTTTATCCGACAGGGGTGGCTACACCTTC. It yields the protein CASSLSDRGGYTF.

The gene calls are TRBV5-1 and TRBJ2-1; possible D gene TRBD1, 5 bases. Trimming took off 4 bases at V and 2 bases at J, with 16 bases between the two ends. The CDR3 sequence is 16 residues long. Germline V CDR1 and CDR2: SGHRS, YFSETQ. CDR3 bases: TGCGCCAGCAGCCAATTCGCGGACATAGCCTACAATGAGCAGTTCTTC. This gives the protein CASSQFADIAYNEQFF.

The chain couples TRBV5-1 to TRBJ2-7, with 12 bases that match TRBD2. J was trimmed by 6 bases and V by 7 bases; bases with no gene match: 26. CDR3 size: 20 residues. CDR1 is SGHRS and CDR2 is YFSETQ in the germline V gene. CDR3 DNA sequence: TGCGCCAGCGGCCCCGGCAGAAAGACTAGCGGGAGAGAGGGATCGTCCGAGCAGTACTTC. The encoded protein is CASGPGRKTSGREGSSEQYF.

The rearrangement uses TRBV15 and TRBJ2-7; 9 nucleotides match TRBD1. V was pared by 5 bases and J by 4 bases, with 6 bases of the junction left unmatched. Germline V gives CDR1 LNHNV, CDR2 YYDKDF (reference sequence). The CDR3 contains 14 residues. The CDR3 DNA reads TGTGCCACCAGCGGGACAGGGAAAGTTTACGAGCAGTACTTC. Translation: CATSGTGKVYEQYF.

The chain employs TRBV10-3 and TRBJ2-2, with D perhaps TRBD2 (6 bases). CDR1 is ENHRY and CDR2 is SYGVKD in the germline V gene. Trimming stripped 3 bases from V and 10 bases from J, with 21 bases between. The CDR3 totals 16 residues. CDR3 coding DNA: TGTGCCATCAGTGATAGTGGGCCAGGGAGGTCCGCGGAGCTGTTTTTT. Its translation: CAISDSGPGRSAELFF.

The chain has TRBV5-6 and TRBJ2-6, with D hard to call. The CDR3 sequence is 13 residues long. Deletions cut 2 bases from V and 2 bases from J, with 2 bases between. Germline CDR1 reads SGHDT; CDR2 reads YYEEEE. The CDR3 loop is CASSFAGANVLTF. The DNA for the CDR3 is TGTGCCAGCAGCTTTGCTGGGGCCAACGTCCTGACTTTC.

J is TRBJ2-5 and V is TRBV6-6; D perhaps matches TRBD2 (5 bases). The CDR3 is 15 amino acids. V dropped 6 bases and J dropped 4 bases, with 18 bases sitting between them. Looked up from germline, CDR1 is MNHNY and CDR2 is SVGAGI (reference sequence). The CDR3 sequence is CASRQDERTLETQYF. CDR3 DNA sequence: TGTGCCAGCAGACAAGACGAGCGGACTTTAGAGACCCAGTACTTC.

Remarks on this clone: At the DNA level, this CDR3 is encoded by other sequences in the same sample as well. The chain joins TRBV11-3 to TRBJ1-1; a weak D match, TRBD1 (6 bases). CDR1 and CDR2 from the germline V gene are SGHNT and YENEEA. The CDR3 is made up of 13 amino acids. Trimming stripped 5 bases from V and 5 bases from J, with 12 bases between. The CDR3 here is CASSRTDSTEAFF. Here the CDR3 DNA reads TGTGCCAGCAGCCGGACGGACAGTACTGAAGCTTTCTTT.

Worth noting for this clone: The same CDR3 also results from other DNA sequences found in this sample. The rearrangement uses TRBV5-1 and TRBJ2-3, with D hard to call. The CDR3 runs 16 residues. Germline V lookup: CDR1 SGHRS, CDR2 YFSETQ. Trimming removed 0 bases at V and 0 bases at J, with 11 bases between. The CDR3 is CASSLVGGSSTDTQYF. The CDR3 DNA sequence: TGCGCCAGCAGCTTGGTTGGCGGCAGTAGCACAGATACGCAGTATTTT.

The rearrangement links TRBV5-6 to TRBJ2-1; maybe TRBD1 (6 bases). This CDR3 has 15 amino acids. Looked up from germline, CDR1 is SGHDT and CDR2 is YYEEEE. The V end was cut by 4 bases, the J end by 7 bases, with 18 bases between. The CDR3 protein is CASSVPGQAHNEQFF. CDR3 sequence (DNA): TGTGCCAGCAGCGTTCCGGGACAAGCTCATAATGAGCAGTTCTTC.

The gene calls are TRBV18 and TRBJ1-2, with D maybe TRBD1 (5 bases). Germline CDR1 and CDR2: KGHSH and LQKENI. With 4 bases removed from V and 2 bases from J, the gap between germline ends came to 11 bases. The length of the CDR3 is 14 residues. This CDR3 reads CASSQGSGNYGYTF. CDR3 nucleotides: TGTGCCAGCTCACAGGGTTCAGGGAACTATGGCTACACCTTC.

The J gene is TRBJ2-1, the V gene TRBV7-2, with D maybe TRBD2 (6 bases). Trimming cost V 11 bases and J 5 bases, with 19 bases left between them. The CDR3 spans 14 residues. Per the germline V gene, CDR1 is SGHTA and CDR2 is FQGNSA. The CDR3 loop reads CAGGGARPNNEQFF. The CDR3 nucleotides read TGTGCCGGGGGAGGTGCTCGGCCCAACAATGAGCAGTTCTTC.

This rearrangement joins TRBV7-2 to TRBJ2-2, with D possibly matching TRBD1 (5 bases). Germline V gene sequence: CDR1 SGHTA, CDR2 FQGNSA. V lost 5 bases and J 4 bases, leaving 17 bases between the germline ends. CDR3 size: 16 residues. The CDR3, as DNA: TGTGCCAGCAGCCCCCAAACCAGGGTAGGCACCGGGGAGCTGTTTTTT. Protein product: CASSPQTRVGTGELFF.

The CDR3 region is CASSLPGQALGGYTF. The CDR3 DNA is TGTGCCAGCAGTTTGCCCGGACAGGCCCTTGGTGGCTACACCTTC. The rearrangement links TRBV28 to TRBJ1-2; 7 bases line up with TRBD1. The CDR3 is 15 residues long. Losses at the gene ends were 3 bases for V and 7 bases for J; bases not matched to a gene: 11. The germline V gene has CDR1 MDHEN and CDR2 SYDVKM.

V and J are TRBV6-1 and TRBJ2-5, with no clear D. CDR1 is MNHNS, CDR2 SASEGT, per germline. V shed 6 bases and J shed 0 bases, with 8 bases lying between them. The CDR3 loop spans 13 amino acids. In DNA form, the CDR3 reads TGTGCCAGCAGGAGGTTTTACCAAGAGACCCAGTACTTC. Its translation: CASRRFYQETQYF.